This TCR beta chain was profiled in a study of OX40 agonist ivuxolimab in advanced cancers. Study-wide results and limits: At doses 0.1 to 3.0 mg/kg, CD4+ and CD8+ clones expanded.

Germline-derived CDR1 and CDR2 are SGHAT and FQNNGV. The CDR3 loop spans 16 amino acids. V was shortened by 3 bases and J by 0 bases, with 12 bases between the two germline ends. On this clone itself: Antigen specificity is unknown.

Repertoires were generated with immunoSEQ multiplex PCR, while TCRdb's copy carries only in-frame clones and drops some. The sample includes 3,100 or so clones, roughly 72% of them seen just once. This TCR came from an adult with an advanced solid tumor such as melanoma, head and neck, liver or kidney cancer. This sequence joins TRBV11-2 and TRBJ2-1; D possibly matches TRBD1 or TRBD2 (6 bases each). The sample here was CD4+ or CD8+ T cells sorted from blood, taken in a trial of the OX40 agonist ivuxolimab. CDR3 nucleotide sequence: TGTGCCAGCAGCTTGAGGGGGGAAAGCTCCTACAATGAGCAGTTCTTC. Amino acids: CASSLRGESSYNEQFF.